Listed below are T cell receptor beta chains from one sample, sequenced in a study of T cells after yellow fever vaccination. In TCRdb, the 5' RACE reads were re-called with MiXCR into one record per CDR3 protein. The sample shows around 590,000 distinct CDR3 sequences, 9% to 15% of them seen only once. The sample in question was PBMCs, obtained on the day of the yellow fever booster vaccination. The receptor source for this set is a man younger than 40 who received the YFV17D yellow fever vaccine. Both conserved end residues are part of each CDR3. The order of the fields is D gene, J gene, V gene, clone size, CDR3 DNA, CDR3 protein. The D gene is left open where the match is weak. A row's size may be missing; if present it is once, few, many or a size class.

- | TRBJ2-4 | TRBV14 | few | TGTGCCAGCAGCCAAGAGGGCCTAGCAGGGGAGGGGGCGGCCAAAAACATTCAGTACTTC | CASSQEGLAGEGAAKNIQYF
TRBD2 | TRBJ2-3 | TRBV6-4 | few | TGTGCCAGCAGTGACCCTAGCGGACGCACAGATACGCAGTATTTT | CASSDPSGRTDTQYF
- | TRBJ2-1 | TRBV5-8 | - | TGTGCCAGCAGCTGGCTGGGGTATGAGCAGTTCTTC | CASSWLGYEQFF
TRBD1 | TRBJ2-7 | TRBV20-1 | - | TGCAGTGCTAGAACCGGGACAGGGACGTACGAGCAGTACTTC | CSARTGTGTYEQYF
- | TRBJ1-1 | TRBV7-2 | many | TGTGCCAGCAGCTTAGCGCTCTTGAACACTGAAGCTTTCTTT | CASSLALLNTEAFF
TRBD2 | TRBJ2-1 | TRBV24-1 | - | TGTGCCACCAGTGCCGGGGGGGGAGGGGGCTACAATGAGCAGTTCTTC | CATSAGGGGGYNEQFF
- | TRBJ2-1 | TRBV20-1 | many | TGCAGTGCTAGACGGGGATTTTCCTACAATGAGCAGTTCTTC | CSARRGFSYNEQFF
TRBD2 | TRBJ2-1 | TRBV7-2 | - | TGTGCCAGCACCCCCTGGACTAGCGGAAACAATGAGCAGTTCTTC | CASTPWTSGNNEQFF
- | TRBJ2-7 | TRBV10-3 | - | TGTGCCATCAGTGCGGGGACTTGGAGCTCCTACGAGCAGTACTTC | CAISAGTWSSYEQYF
- | TRBJ2-3 | TRBV9 | few | TGTGCCAGCAGCAACTCTCTGATGAACACAGATACGCAGTATTTT | CASSNSLMNTDTQYF
- | TRBJ2-7 | TRBV13 | - | TGTGCCAGCAGCAAGGGAGATCAGGGTGGTGAGCAGTACTTC | CASSKGDQGGEQYF
TRBD2 | TRBJ2-4 | TRBV5-5 | many | TGTGCCAGCAGCTTGAGTAGCGGGAGCTCGAACATTCAGTACTTC | CASSLSSGSSNIQYF
- | TRBJ1-5 | TRBV5-5 | few | TGTGCCAGCAGCTTAGAGGCCCGAGGGGGCAATCAGCCCCAGCATTTT | CASSLEARGGNQPQHF
- | TRBJ2-7 | TRBV12-3/TRBV12-4 | many | TGTGCCAGCAATCGAGGAGGGGACGGGATCACCTACGAGCAGTACTTC | CASNRGGDGITYEQYF
- | TRBJ2-1 | TRBV29-1 | few | TGCAGCGTTGTACTGACGGGCGGGACTTTCAATGAGCAGTTCTTC | CSVVLTGGTFNEQFF
- | TRBJ1-4 | TRBV19 | few | TGTGCCAGTAGTCTCGGGACCGAAAAACTGTTTTTT | CASSLGTEKLFF
TRBD2 | TRBJ2-1 | TRBV11-1 | few | TGTGCCAGCAGCCGAGGCGGGAGGCCCAATGAGCAGTTCTTC | CASSRGGRPNEQFF
- | TRBJ1-1 | TRBV28 | many | TGTGCCAGCAGTTTATCCCTTTTCCCCACTGAAGCTTTCTTT | CASSLSLFPTEAFF
- | TRBJ2-3 | TRBV7-2 | few | TGTGCCAGCAGCTTAGCAGTCGGACCTAGCACAGATACGCAGTATTTT | CASSLAVGPSTDTQYF
- | TRBJ2-7 | TRBV20-1 | few | TGCAGTGCTAGAGGCAGGCAGGACTACGAGCAGTACTTC | CSARGRQDYEQYF
TRBD2 | TRBJ2-7 | TRBV5-1 | - | TGCGCCAGCCATTCTAGCGGGAGGGCCGCCTACGAGCAGTACTTC | CASHSSGRAAYEQYF
- | TRBJ2-7 | TRBV7-2 | few | TGTGCCAGCAGCTTGAGAAGCGGCAGTAGTTCCTCCTACGAGCAGTACTTC | CASSLRSGSSSSYEQYF
- | TRBJ2-5 | TRBV9 | - | TGTGCCAGCAGCACAAGACAGGCCCAAGAGACCCAGTACTTC | CASSTRQAQETQYF
TRBD1 | TRBJ2-1 | TRBV20-1 | - | TGCACCGCTAGGACAGGGGACAATGAGCAGTTCTTC | CTARTGDNEQFF
- | TRBJ2-1 | TRBV7-2 | many | TGTGCCAGCAGCTTGAGGACTATACAGTTCTTC | CASSLRTIQFF
- | TRBJ2-7 | TRBV27 | - | TGTGCCAGCAGTGTCTCCGGGAAGATTTACGAGCAGTACTTC | CASSVSGKIYEQYF
- | TRBJ2-3 | TRBV12-3/TRBV12-4 | few | TGTGCCAGCAGTCCTAGTTGGCGGGTAACTAGCACAGATACGCAGTATTTT | CASSPSWRVTSTDTQYF
TRBD2 | TRBJ2-5 | TRBV6-2/TRBV6-3 | many | TGTGCCAGCAGTGGCGCGGCGGGAGGGCAAGAGACCCAGTACTTC | CASSGAAGGQETQYF
- | TRBJ2-2 | TRBV12-3/TRBV12-4 | - | TGTGCCAGCAGTTTGGTTGCGGAGCTGTTTTTT | CASSLVAELFF
- | TRBJ2-3 | TRBV29-1 | few | TGCAGCGTTGCTTCGGAGCTAGAAGCGGCAGATACGCAGTATTTT | CSVASELEAADTQYF
TRBD2 | TRBJ2-7 | TRBV6-2/TRBV6-3 | - | TGTGCCAGTCGACTAGCGGACTCCTACGAGCAGTACTTC | CASRLADSYEQYF
- | TRBJ2-1 | TRBV28 | - | TGTGACAGCAGTTTGCCCCCCCAGCGGTTCTTC | CDSSLPPQRFF
TRBD1 | TRBJ2-7 | TRBV6-2/TRBV6-3 | - | TGTGCCAGCAGGACCCCTGGACAGGGCGGAAGGTCCTACGAGCAGTACTTC | CASRTPGQGGRSYEQYF
- | TRBJ1-2 | TRBV7-9 | - | TGTGCCAGCAGCTGGCTTGATGTTAGTGCCTATGGCTACACCTTC | CASSWLDVSAYGYTF
- | TRBJ2-5 | TRBV3-1 | - | TGTGCCAGCAGCCAAGACTCCAGAGGAGGAGAGACCCAGTACTTC | CASSQDSRGGETQYF
- | TRBJ2-2 | TRBV20-1 | few | TGCAGTGCCCTGGCGGGGCCGGAGGCCGGGGAGCTGTTTTTT | CSALAGPEAGELFF
- | TRBJ2-1 | TRBV5-1 | few | TGCGCCAGCAGCTTGGGGGTTCAAAATGAGCAGTTCTTC | CASSLGVQNEQFF
- | TRBJ1-4 | TRBV4-1 | - | TGCGCCAGCAGCCAAGCGGGCAGGGCGAATGAAAAACTGTTTTTT | CASSQAGRANEKLFF
- | TRBJ2-3 | TRBV12-3/TRBV12-4 | few | TGTGCCAGCAGTTCCCGGTCCTGGGTGGCAGATACGCAGTATTTT | CASSSRSWVADTQYF
- | TRBJ1-4 | TRBV20-1 | - | TGCAGCGTTAAGAAAAATGAAAAACTGTTTTTT | CSVKKNEKLFF
- | TRBJ2-5 | TRBV19 | many | TGTGCCAGTGCCAGATCCCGGACCCAAGAGACCCAGTACTTC | CASARSRTQETQYF
- | TRBJ1-1 | TRBV20-1 | few | TGCAGTGCTATAGTAATGGAGACTGAAGCTTTCTTT | CSAIVMETEAFF
- | TRBJ1-1 | TRBV30 | few | TGTGCCTGGAGAAAGACTGAAGCTTTCTTT | CAWRKTEAFF
- | TRBJ2-2 | TRBV6-6 | - | TGTGCAGCTGCGCAGACAGACACCGGGGAGCTGTTTTTT | CAAAQTDTGELFF
- | TRBJ2-5 | TRBV7-2 | few | TGTGCCAGCAGCCTCCGGAGGACGGGGGAGACCCAGTACTTC | CASSLRRTGETQYF
- | TRBJ1-4 | TRBV27 | few | TGTGCCAGCACCGATCCCCTGGGGAAACTGTTTTTT | CASTDPLGKLFF
- | TRBJ2-1 | TRBV3-1 | - | TGTGCCAGCAGCCAAGGGGGCCGGTTCTACAATGAGCAGTTCTTC | CASSQGGRFYNEQFF
- | TRBJ2-2 | TRBV13 | - | TGTGCCAGCAGCCCATCTCGGCTAGCTGAAAACACCGGGGAGCTGTTTTTT | CASSPSRLAENTGELFF
TRBD1 | TRBJ2-1 | TRBV28 | few | TGTGCCAGCAGGACAGGGTTTTACAATGAGCAGTTCTTC | CASRTGFYNEQFF
TRBD2 | TRBJ2-3 | TRBV7-6 | - | TGTGCCAGCAGCTTAGCGATAGGACTAGCGTACACAGATACGCAGTATTTT | CASSLAIGLAYTDTQYF
- | TRBJ2-2 | TRBV30 | few | TGTGCCTGGTCACTAGGCACCGGGGAGCTGTTTTTT | CAWSLGTGELFF
- | TRBJ2-1 | TRBV24-1 | few | TGTGCCACCAGTGCCGGGAGCTACAATGAGCAGTTCTTC | CATSAGSYNEQFF
TRBD1 | TRBJ1-5 | TRBV7-8 | - | TGTGCCAGCAGCTTACTGACAGGGGGCTCCAATAGCAATCAGCCCCAGCATTTT | CASSLLTGGSNSNQPQHF